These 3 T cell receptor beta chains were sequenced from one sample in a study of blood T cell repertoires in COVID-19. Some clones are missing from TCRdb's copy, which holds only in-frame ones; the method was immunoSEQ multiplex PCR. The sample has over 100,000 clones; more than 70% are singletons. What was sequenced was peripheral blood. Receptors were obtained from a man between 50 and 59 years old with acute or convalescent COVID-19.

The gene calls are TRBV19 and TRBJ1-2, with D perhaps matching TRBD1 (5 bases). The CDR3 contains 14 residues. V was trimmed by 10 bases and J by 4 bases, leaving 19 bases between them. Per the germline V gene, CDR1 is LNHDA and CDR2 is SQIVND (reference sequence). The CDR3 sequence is CATSMRGPVYGYTF. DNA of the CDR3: TGTGCCACCTCCATGCGGGGCCCCGTCTATGGCTACACCTTC.

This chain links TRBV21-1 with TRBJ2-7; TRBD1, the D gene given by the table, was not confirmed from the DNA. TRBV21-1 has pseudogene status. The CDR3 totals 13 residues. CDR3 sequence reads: CASSQYPPYEQYF. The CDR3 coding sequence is TGTGCCAGCAGCCAGTACCCCCCCTACGAGCAGTACTTC.

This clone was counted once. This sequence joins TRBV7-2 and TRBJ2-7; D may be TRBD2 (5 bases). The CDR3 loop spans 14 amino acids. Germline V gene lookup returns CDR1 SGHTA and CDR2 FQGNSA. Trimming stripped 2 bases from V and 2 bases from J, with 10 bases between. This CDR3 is CASSLIGLTYEQYF. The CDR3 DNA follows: TGTGCCAGCAGCTTAATTGGACTCACCTACGAGCAGTACTTC.